A selection of T cell receptor beta chains follows, all from one sample in a study of metastatic and nonmetastatic thyroid tumors. With MiXCR, TCRdb called clones anew from the PCR reads. The sample records 15,000 or so clones, about 31% being singletons. Specimen: blood. These receptors all stem from a female donor with papillary thyroid cancer or a benign thyroid nodule (not recorded which). Some clones in this sample may be carry-over from other donors' samples. CDR3s include the opening cysteine and the closing phenylalanine or tryptophan. A D gene is named only where the DNA matches it firmly. A row's size may be missing; if present it is once, few, many or a size class.

clone size: NA; D gene: NA; J gene: TRBJ2-5; V gene: TRBV2; CDR3 protein: CASSATWGPQETQYF; CDR3 DNA: TGTGCCAGCAGCGCGACATGGGGGCCGCAAGAGACCCAGTACTTC
clone size: few; D gene: NA; J gene: TRBJ2-1; V gene: TRBV6-1; CDR3 protein: CASKSEYNEQFF; CDR3 DNA: TGTGCCAGCAAAAGCGAATACAATGAGCAGTTCTTC
clone size: few; D gene: TRBD1; J gene: TRBJ1-2; V gene: TRBV28; CDR3 protein: CASSSETGNGYTF; CDR3 DNA: TGTGCCAGCAGTAGCGAGACAGGGAACGGCTACACCTTC
clone size: medium-sized; D gene: NA; J gene: TRBJ2-2; V gene: TRBV28; CDR3 protein: CASSSVLGQRLAWSGELFF; CDR3 DNA: TGTGCCAGCAGTTCCGTCCTAGGACAGAGACTAGCATGGTCCGGGGAGCTGTTTTTT
clone size: few; D gene: NA; J gene: TRBJ2-7; V gene: TRBV24-1; CDR3 protein: CATSEPGDYEQYF; CDR3 DNA: TGTGCCACCAGTGAACCAGGGGACTACGAGCAGTACTTC
clone size: once; D gene: NA; J gene: TRBJ2-1; V gene: TRBV18; CDR3 protein: CASSVAYNEQFF; CDR3 DNA: TGTGCCAGCTCGGTAGCCTACAATGAGCAGTTCTTC
clone size: many; D gene: TRBD1; J gene: TRBJ1-4; V gene: TRBV2; CDR3 protein: CASIVQGAGELFF; CDR3 DNA: TGTGCCAGCATCGTACAGGGGGCGGGAGAACTGTTTTTT
clone size: NA; D gene: NA; J gene: TRBJ2-1; V gene: TRBV30; CDR3 protein: CSWSSDVISYTEQFF; CDR3 DNA: TGTTCCTGGAGTTCCGACGTGATCTCCTACACTGAGCAGTTCTTC
clone size: few; D gene: NA; J gene: TRBJ2-7; V gene: TRBV27; CDR3 protein: CASSPVGLATYEQYF; CDR3 DNA: TGTGCCAGCAGTCCCGTGGGGCTTGCCACCTACGAGCAGTACTTC
clone size: medium-sized; D gene: TRBD2; J gene: TRBJ2-5; V gene: TRBV7-2; CDR3 protein: CASSLSSSGKETQYF; CDR3 DNA: TGTGCCAGCAGCTTATCCTCTAGCGGAAAAGAGACCCAGTACTTC
clone size: many; D gene: NA; J gene: TRBJ2-2; V gene: TRBV3-1; CDR3 protein: CASSQGSGELFF; CDR3 DNA: TGTGCCAGCAGCCAAGGGAGCGGGGAGCTGTTTTTT
clone size: few; D gene: NA; J gene: TRBJ2-3; V gene: TRBV6-1; CDR3 protein: CASSEGMTDTQYF; CDR3 DNA: TGTGCCAGCAGTGAGGGGATGACAGATACGCAGTATTTT
clone size: few; D gene: NA; J gene: TRBJ2-7; V gene: TRBV10-2; CDR3 protein: CASSVQTTLYEQYF; CDR3 DNA: TGCGCCAGCAGTGTTCAAACCACTCTCTACGAGCAGTACTTC
clone size: few; D gene: NA; J gene: TRBJ1-2; V gene: TRBV2; CDR3 protein: CASSDNAGIIYGYTF; CDR3 DNA: TGTGCCAGCAGTGACAATGCGGGAATCATCTATGGCTACACCTTC
clone size: NA; D gene: NA; J gene: TRBJ2-1; V gene: TRBV5-1; CDR3 protein: CASSWTPYNEQFF; CDR3 DNA: TGCGCCAGCAGCTGGACACCTTACAATGAGCAGTTCTTC
clone size: NA; D gene: NA; J gene: TRBJ2-3; V gene: TRBV6-5; CDR3 protein: CASSYSKTSRTDTQYF; CDR3 DNA: TGTGCCAGCAGTTACTCGAAAACTAGCCGCACAGATACGCAGTATTTT
clone size: few; D gene: TRBD1; J gene: TRBJ2-7; V gene: TRBV6-1; CDR3 protein: CASSRPYGTGDEQYF; CDR3 DNA: TGTGCCAGCAGTCGGCCCTACGGGACAGGGGACGAGCAGTACTTC
clone size: many; D gene: NA; J gene: TRBJ2-5; V gene: TRBV5-1; CDR3 protein: CASSLAEVSRETQYF; CDR3 DNA: TGCGCCAGCAGCTTGGCGGAGGTTTCAAGGGAGACCCAGTACTTC
clone size: medium-sized; D gene: TRBD2; J gene: TRBJ2-1; V gene: TRBV5-1; CDR3 protein: CATLAGLADYNEQFF; CDR3 DNA: TGCGCCACCCTGGCGGGTCTAGCGGATTACAATGAGCAGTTCTTC
clone size: NA; D gene: TRBD1; J gene: TRBJ2-1; V gene: TRBV20-1; CDR3 protein: CSASADRSSSYNEQFF; CDR3 DNA: TGCAGTGCTAGCGCGGACAGGTCGAGCTCCTACAATGAGCAGTTCTTC
clone size: NA; D gene: NA; J gene: TRBJ1-2; V gene: TRBV30; CDR3 protein: CAWSKVRGYGYTF; CDR3 DNA: TGTGCCTGGAGCAAGGTACGAGGCTATGGCTACACCTTC
clone size: many; D gene: NA; J gene: TRBJ2-1; V gene: TRBV5-6; CDR3 protein: CASSSRAGWDEQFF; CDR3 DNA: TGTGCCAGCAGCTCGAGAGCAGGGTGGGATGAGCAGTTCTTC
clone size: few; D gene: TRBD1; J gene: TRBJ1-2; V gene: TRBV12-3/TRBV12-4; CDR3 protein: CASSSGTAYGYTF; CDR3 DNA: TGTGCCAGCAGTTCCGGGACAGCTTATGGCTACACCTTC
clone size: NA; D gene: TRBD1; J gene: TRBJ2-1; V gene: TRBV28; CDR3 protein: CASSSGQLVENEQFF; CDR3 DNA: TGTGCCAGCAGTTCGGGACAGTTAGTGGAAAATGAGCAGTTCTTC
clone size: medium-sized; D gene: NA; J gene: TRBJ2-7; V gene: TRBV5-1; CDR3 protein: CASSFGGLEQYF; CDR3 DNA: TGCGCCAGCAGCTTTGGAGGGCTCGAGCAGTACTTC
clone size: medium-sized; D gene: NA; J gene: TRBJ1-2; V gene: TRBV5-1; CDR3 protein: CASSLGNASPQGYTF; CDR3 DNA: TGCGCCAGCAGCTTGGGAAATGCGAGCCCACAAGGCTACACCTTC
clone size: many; D gene: NA; J gene: TRBJ1-6; V gene: TRBV5-5; CDR3 protein: CASSLSGQGAGGSPLHF; CDR3 DNA: TGTGCCAGCAGCTTGAGTGGACAAGGGGCCGGGGGTTCACCCCTCCACTTT
clone size: few; D gene: NA; J gene: TRBJ2-2; V gene: TRBV20-1; CDR3 protein: CSAVDFSNTVELFF; CDR3 DNA: TGCAGTGCTGTGGACTTTTCGAACACCGTGGAGCTGTTTTTC
clone size: medium-sized; D gene: NA; J gene: TRBJ1-6; V gene: TRBV6-1; CDR3 protein: CASSLRMRRGNSPLHF; CDR3 DNA: TGTGCCAGCAGCCTCCGAATGAGACGGGGAAATTCACCCCTCCACTTT
clone size: NA; D gene: NA; J gene: TRBJ1-1; V gene: TRBV11-3; CDR3 protein: CASSSATGVNTEAFF; CDR3 DNA: TGTGCCAGCAGCTCTGCGACAGGAGTGAATACTGAAGCTTTCTTT
clone size: medium-sized; D gene: NA; J gene: TRBJ2-2; V gene: TRBV6-2/TRBV6-3; CDR3 protein: CASSYRPNTGELFF; CDR3 DNA: TGTGCCAGCAGTTACCGCCCAAACACCGGGGAGCTGTTTTTT